These T cell receptor beta chains were read from a single sample in a study of blood T cell repertoires in COVID-19. TCRdb's table, derived via immunoSEQ multiplex PCR, lists solely in-frame clones and lacks some. The table includes 150,000 or so clones, 70% to 85% detected once. The sequencing sample was made of PBMCs or T cells enriched from blood (not recorded which). These receptors all come from a man between 45 and 60 years old who had recovered from COVID-19. CDR3s leave out the opening cysteine and the closing phenylalanine or tryptophan. Clone size, where shown, is once, few, many, or a class for clones that have expanded.

>TRBV3-1/TRBV3-2|TRBJ1-4|once
ASSPGDRAKNEKLF
>TRBV19|TRBJ1-5|-
ASSTGQGYQPQH
>TRBV18|TRBJ2-7|-
ASSFGTYEQY
>TRBV18|TRBJ1-5|-
ASSPPDRFNQPQH
>TRBV5-1|TRBJ1-2|once
ASSLDRGLYGYT
>TRBV28|TRBJ2-5|many
ASSPGTTETQY
>TRBV3-1/TRBV3-2|TRBJ2-7|-
ASSQARPSAGYPYEQY
>TRBV4-1|TRBJ1-6|-
ASSQDNNSPLH
>TRBV1|TRBJ2-5|-
TSSQGAGKETQY
>TRBV7-8|TRBJ1-5|-
ASSLDRVQPQH
>TRBV5-4|TRBJ1-2|-
ASSLDRDYGYT
>TRBV28|TRBJ2-7|-
ASVGGLGAYEQY